The T cell receptor (beta chain) under discussion was sequenced for a study of cytomegalovirus exposure and HLA in healthy donors. Findings of the study overall: In a later analysis, V- and J-gene trimming of beta chains associated with a DCLRE1C missense variant, replicated independently.

Germline-derived CDR1 and CDR2 are SGHVS and FQNEAQ. V shed 5 bases, J shed 4 bases, and the junction held 4 bases outside the gene matches. The CDR3 has 14 amino acids. This PCR relied on a set of 60 Vbeta primers and 13 Jbeta primers. Libraries were prepared by immunoSEQ multiplex PCR; TCRdb keeps only in-frame clonotypes and omits some of them. The sample data list some 180,000 clones. For this clone: Its antigen is unknown.

The chain uses TRBV7-8 and TRBJ2-1, with 8 bases fitting TRBD1. Sequenced: PBMCs. This receptor was obtained from a man aged 25 to 40 in good health and CMV-seronegative. In DNA, the CDR3 is TGTGCCAGCAGCCCAGGACAGGGATACAATGAGCAGTTCTTC. Encoded protein: CASSPGQGYNEQFF. The complete variable domain, with remaining parts taken from reference TRBV7-8 and TRBJ2-1, reads GAGVSQSPRYKVAKRGQDVALRCDPISGHVSLFWYQQALGQGPEFLTYFQNEAQLDKSGLPSDRFFAERPEGSVSTLKIQRTQQEDSAVYLCASSPGQGYNEQFFGPGTRLTVL.